The 28 T cell receptor beta chains presented below share a single source sample, sequenced in a study of cytomegalovirus exposure and HLA in healthy donors. Assay: immunoSEQ multiplex PCR; the TCRdb copy retains only in-frame clones and omits some. The table has 86,000 or so clones, 90% to 97% seen once. Source material: PBMCs. The source is a man aged 18 to 30 in good health and CMV-seropositive.

The chain couples TRBV27 to TRBJ2-1; 13 bases fit TRBD2. The J segment lost 10 bases and the V segment lost 10 bases, leaving 4 bases of the junction unmatched. Germline CDR1 MNHEY, CDR2 SMNVEV (reference sequence). The CDR3 is made up of 12 amino acids. In nucleotides, the CDR3 is TGTGCCATCGGACTAGCGGGAGAAGAGCAGTTCTTC. Amino acids: CAIGLAGEEQFF.

The chain's CDR3 is CASSESLVRDTEAFF. The CDR3 nucleotides read TGCGCCAGCAGTGAGTCGCTAGTCAGGGACACTGAAGCTTTCTTT. The chain recombines TRBV10-1 with TRBJ1-1; D is possibly TRBD1 (5 bases). CDR3 length: 15 residues. Per germline, CDR1 WNHNN and CDR2 SYGVQD (reference sequence). V was clipped by 0 bases and J by 3 bases, with 11 bases between them.

The chain employs TRBV28 and TRBJ2-7; 10 positions match TRBD2. The V gene's germline CDR1 is MDHEN and CDR2 SYDVKM. This CDR3 has 16 residues. The junction had 16 bases not matched to a gene; V was cut back by 8 bases and J by 6 bases. CDR3: CASRASGSKGIGEQYF. DNA of the CDR3: TGTGCCAGCCGGGCTAGCGGGAGTAAGGGGATAGGCGAGCAGTACTTC.

The chain joins TRBV27 to TRBJ2-5, with TRBD2 identical over 8 bases. The CDR3 is 13 amino acids. CDR1 MNHEY and CDR2 SMNVEV come from the germline V gene (reference sequence). The V gene end was trimmed by 7 bases and the J gene end by 5 bases; junction bases not matched to a gene: 6. CDR3 DNA sequence: TGTGCCAGCAAGGCGGGCGGGAGGGAGACCCAGTACTTC. Translated, it gives CASKAGGRETQYF.

J is TRBJ1-2 and V is TRBV5-4; the D gene is possibly TRBD1 (5 bases). The germline gives CDR1 SGHNT, CDR2 YYREEE (reference sequence). This CDR3 has 13 amino acids. Between the trimmed V and J ends, which lost 2 bases and 6 bases, there was a span of 11 bases. CDR3 coding DNA: TGTGCCAGCAGCTTTCCAGGGTCGGATGGCTACACCTTC. Residues: CASSFPGSDGYTF.

The rearrangement uses TRBV7-3 and TRBJ2-3; 9 bases align to TRBD1. The trim removed 2 bases at V and 3 bases at J, leaving 6 bases unmatched. The CDR3 length is 16 residues. Germline values: CDR1 SGHTA, CDR2 FQGTGA. CDR3: CASSLWTGVGTDTQYF. DNA of the CDR3: TGTGCCAGCAGCTTATGGACAGGGGTAGGGACAGATACGCAGTATTTT.

The chain links TRBV10-3 to TRBJ1-1, with a possible D match to TRBD1 (6 bases). Germline CDR1 ENHRY, CDR2 SYGVKD. The CDR3 length is 18 residues. The V gene lost 6 bases and the J gene lost 0 bases, with 23 bases spanning the gap. Here the CDR3 DNA reads TGTGCCATCAGCGCCGCGTCAGGGCAGGGGACAATGAACACTGAAGCTTTCTTT. Encoded protein: CAISAASGQGTMNTEAFF.

This clone was recorded once. The V gene is TRBV19, the J gene TRBJ2-3; a possible D gene is TRBD2 (5 bases). Germline V gene sequence: CDR1 LNHDA, CDR2 SQIVND (reference sequence). V dropped 1 base and J dropped 4 bases, with 18 bases sitting between them. The CDR3 has 17 residues. For the CDR3, the DNA is TGTGCCAGTAGTATAGGGTCTCCTTACGTGGAGGCAGATACGCAGTATTTT. This translates into CASSIGSPYVEADTQYF.

V gene TRBV4-1 combines with J gene TRBJ2-3; D call uncertain. CDR1 is MGHRA, CDR2 YSYEKL, per germline. Trimming shortened V by 6 bases and J by 0 bases, and 13 bases separated the two germline ends. CDR3 length: 15 residues. CDR3 sequence reads: CASRDYSSSTDTQYF. The CDR3 DNA reads TGCGCCAGCAGAGATTACAGTAGTAGCACAGATACGCAGTATTTT.

The chain recombines TRBV18 with TRBJ2-5; the D is unclear. The ends were cut back, 2 bases at V and 5 bases at J, with 9 bases in the middle. Per germline, CDR1 KGHSH and CDR2 LQKENI. This CDR3 is built from 13 residues. DNA for the CDR3: TGTGCCAGCTCACCAGTCCAAGCCGAGACCCAGTACTTC. Translating it yields CASSPVQAETQYF.

This sequence joins TRBV4-1 and TRBJ2-5, with a possible D match to TRBD1 (6 bases). This CDR3 spans 16 amino acids. Germline CDR1 is MGHRA and CDR2 is YSYEKL. The V end was cut by 5 bases, the J end by 2 bases, with 18 bases between. As DNA, the CDR3 is TGCGCCAGCAGCTTCGGGACATTTTACGCACAAGAGACCCAGTACTTC. Translating gives CASSFGTFYAQETQYF.

The rearrangement joins TRBV27 to TRBJ2-7, with D tentatively TRBD2 (6 bases). Germline CDR1 is MNHEY and CDR2 is SMNVEV (reference sequence). There are 15 residues in the CDR3. The V end lost 6 bases, the J end lost 0 bases, and 15 bases lay between the germline ends. CDR3 nucleotide sequence: TGTGCCAGCAGCCCGGGAGCCCCAAGCTCCTACGAGCAGTACTTC. Amino acids: CASSPGAPSSYEQYF.

V is TRBV4-1 and J is TRBJ1-5; 8 nucleotides match TRBD1. Per germline, CDR1 MGHRA and CDR2 YSYEKL. The CDR3 covers 17 residues. The V segment lost 4 bases and the J segment 0 bases; nucleotides outside the gene matches: 8. This chain's CDR3 is CASSPRGTGDSNQPQHF. In nucleotides, the CDR3 is TGCGCCAGCAGCCCCAGGGGGACAGGCGATAGCAATCAGCCCCAGCATTTT.

The chain is built from TRBV4-1 and TRBJ1-1; 7 nucleotides line up with TRBD1. Germline CDR1 MGHRA, CDR2 YSYEKL. This CDR3 spans 16 amino acids. V shed 1 base and J 4 bases; nucleotides not matched to a gene: 9. The DNA for the CDR3 is TGCGCCAGCAGCCAAGTTCCAGGGGGTGCCTCCACTGAAGCTTTCTTT. This gives the protein CASSQVPGGASTEAFF.

V usage is TRBV27 and J usage is TRBJ1-1; TRBD1 might be the D (5 bases). CDR1 and CDR2 (germline): MNHEY, SMNVEV (reference sequence). V lost 6 bases and J 0 bases, leaving 14 bases between the germline ends. The CDR3 covers 15 residues. In DNA, the CDR3 is TGTGCCAGCAGCGGCTCCGGGACTTTGAACACTGAAGCTTTCTTT. Translation: CASSGSGTLNTEAFF.

The rearrangement uses TRBV20-1 and TRBJ2-7; D might be TRBD1 (5 bases). CDR3 size: 11 residues. Germline CDR1 and CDR2: DFQATT and SNEGSKA (reference sequence). CDR3 bases: TGCAGCTTAGGACAAACGGACGAGCAGTACTTC. It encodes CSLGQTDEQYF.

The rearrangement joins TRBV27 to TRBJ1-4, with 12 bases matching TRBD1. With V trimmed by 6 bases and J by 7 bases, 9 bases remained unmatched. This CDR3 has 16 amino acids. Germline assignment: CDR1 MNHEY and CDR2 SMNVEV (reference sequence). DNA of the CDR3: TGTGCCAGCAGCGTTATATGGGACAGGGGGCCTGAAAAACTGTTTTTT. Protein product: CASSVIWDRGPEKLFF.

The rearrangement joins TRBV7-2 to TRBJ2-1, with D maybe TRBD2 (5 bases). Germline loops: CDR1 SGHTA, CDR2 FQGNSA. V was trimmed by 5 bases and J by 8 bases, leaving 16 bases between them. The CDR3 totals 14 residues. The CDR3 reads CASSPGFLNHEQFF. CDR3 in DNA: TGTGCCAGCAGCCCGGGATTTTTAAACCATGAGCAGTTCTTC.

This clone was seen once. The chain carries TRBV5-6 and TRBJ2-7; 8 bases line up with TRBD2. The junction had 10 bases not matched to a gene; V was cut back by 4 bases and J by 4 bases. CDR1 is SGHDT, CDR2 YYEEEE, per germline. The CDR3 covers 15 residues. For the CDR3, the DNA is TGTGCCAGCAGCCTAGAAACGGGACTAGGGTACGAGCAGTACTTC. Its translation: CASSLETGLGYEQYF.

The chain combines TRBV4-1 with TRBJ2-1; 10 positions match TRBD2. The germline V gene has CDR1 MGHRA and CDR2 YSYEKL. The CDR3 runs 15 residues. Trimming removed 2 bases from V and 9 bases from J; junction bases left unmatched: 7. The CDR3 region has the DNA TGCGCCAGCAGCCAACGGCAAGCGGGAGGGTTTGAGCAGTTCTTC. Protein sequence: CASSQRQAGGFEQFF.

The genes are TRBV6-4 and TRBJ2-3, with 7 bases that match TRBD2. The CDR3 is 16 residues long. Germline lookup yields CDR1 MRHNA and CDR2 SNTAGT. V trimming: 3 bases; J trimming: 1 base; junction bases outside the gene matches: 7. The CDR3 nucleotides read TGTGCCAGCAGTGAAGAGCGCGGGAGTGGCACAGATACGCAGTATTTT. It yields the protein CASSEERGSGTDTQYF.

The CDR3: CASSDQGLAGDTGELFF. In nucleotides, the CDR3 is TGTGCCAGCAGTGATCAGGGACTAGCGGGAGACACCGGGGAGCTGTTTTTT. This chain joins TRBV6-4 and TRBJ2-2; TRBD2 matches 14 bases. After removal of 3 bases from V and 3 bases from J, the junction contained 3 bases not matched to a gene. This CDR3 has 17 residues. Germline CDR1 and CDR2: MRHNA and SNTAGT.

The chain couples TRBV13 to TRBJ2-3, with D unclear. This CDR3 has 12 residues. Trimming removed 5 bases from V and 3 bases from J, with 6 bases in between. Germline-derived CDR1 and CDR2 are PRHDT and FYEKMQ (reference sequence). In DNA, the CDR3 is TGTGCCAGCAGCCCCCCTACAGATACGCAGTATTTT. Translation gives CASSPPTDTQYF.

This chain's CDR3 is CASSHPLASSTDTQYF. For the CDR3, the DNA is TGTGCCAGCAGCCATCCACTAGCGTCTAGCACAGATACGCAGTATTTT. This rearrangement joins TRBV4-2 to TRBJ2-3, with 7 bases matching TRBD2. The germline CDR1 and CDR2 sequences are LGHNA and YNFKEQ. J was trimmed by 0 bases and V by 3 bases; bases with no gene match: 6. The CDR3 is 16 amino acids.

As concerns this clone: Other DNA sequences of this sample code for an identical CDR3. J is TRBJ2-5 and V is TRBV5-1; D is unresolved. The germline V gene has CDR1 SGHRS and CDR2 YFSETQ. The CDR3 is 14 amino acids. V was clipped by 0 bases and J by 2 bases, with 8 bases between them. This CDR3 reads CASSLGGLQETQYF. The DNA for the CDR3 is TGCGCCAGCAGCTTGGGAGGCCTTCAAGAGACCCAGTACTTC. The whole variable domain, filled in from reference TRBV5-1 and TRBJ2-5, reads KAGVTQTPRYLIKTRGQQVTLSCSPISGHRSVSWYQQTPGQGLQFLFEYFSETQRNKGNFPGRFSGRQFSNSRSEMNVSTLELGDSALYLCASSLGGLQETQYFGPGTRLLVL.

V is TRBV11-3 and J is TRBJ2-5; 12 bases are a match to TRBD1. Germline CDR1 and CDR2: SGHNT and YENEEA. V lost 4 bases and J lost 5; bases outside the gene matches: 5. CDR3 length equals 15 residues. As DNA, the CDR3 is TGTGCCAGCAGCTCGGGACAGGGGGCATCGGAGACCCAGTACTTC. This sequence encodes CASSSGQGASETQYF.

The gene calls are TRBV6-1 and TRBJ1-2, with 7 bases lining up with TRBD1. The trim removed 1 base at V and 4 bases at J, leaving 9 bases unmatched. The CDR3 sequence is 16 residues long. The germline CDR1 and CDR2 sequences are MNHNS and SASEGT. Here the CDR3 DNA reads TGTGCCAGCAGTGAAGTAACTACAGGGGTTATCTATGGCTACACCTTC. Its protein product is CASSEVTTGVIYGYTF.

V gene TRBV19 combines with J gene TRBJ1-1; no clear D. V was pared by 5 bases and J by 6 bases, with 10 bases between. Looked up from germline, CDR1 is LNHDA and CDR2 is SQIVND (reference sequence). The CDR3 runs 12 residues. CDR3 nucleotides: TGTGCCAGTAGTTTGGCGGGATCTGAAGCTTTCTTT. Protein sequence: CASSLAGSEAFF.